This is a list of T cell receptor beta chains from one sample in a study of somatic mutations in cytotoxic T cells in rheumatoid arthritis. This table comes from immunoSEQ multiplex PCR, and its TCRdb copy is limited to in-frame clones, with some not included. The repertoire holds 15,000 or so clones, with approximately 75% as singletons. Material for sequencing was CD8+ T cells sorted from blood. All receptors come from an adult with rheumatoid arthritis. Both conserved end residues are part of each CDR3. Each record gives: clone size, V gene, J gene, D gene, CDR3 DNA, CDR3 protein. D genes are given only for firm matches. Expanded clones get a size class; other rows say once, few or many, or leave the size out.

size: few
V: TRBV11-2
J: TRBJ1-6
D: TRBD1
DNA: TGTGCCAGCAGCTTAGGGGACAGGTGGAGATCACCCCTCCACTTT
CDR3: CASSLGDRWRSPLHF

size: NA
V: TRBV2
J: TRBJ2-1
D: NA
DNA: TGTGCCAGCACCGAGGTGGACTACAATGAGCAGTTCTTC
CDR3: CASTEVDYNEQFF

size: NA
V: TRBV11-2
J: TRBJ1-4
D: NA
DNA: TGTGCCAGCAGCTTAGATGGTAGTGCAACTAATGAAAAACTGTTTTTT
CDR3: CASSLDGSATNEKLFF

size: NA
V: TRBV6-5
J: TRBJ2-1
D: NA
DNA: TGTGCCAGCAGTCTGGGTGGGAATGAGCAGTTCTTC
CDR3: CASSLGGNEQFF

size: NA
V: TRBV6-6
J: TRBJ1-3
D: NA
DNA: TGTGCCAGCAGTTACGGCGGGGGCGCAGGAAACACCATATATTTT
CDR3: CASSYGGGAGNTIYF

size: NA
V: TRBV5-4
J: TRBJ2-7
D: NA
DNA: TGTGCCAGCAGCTTGGTACAGGATGGTCACAACGAGCAGTACTTC
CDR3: CASSLVQDGHNEQYF

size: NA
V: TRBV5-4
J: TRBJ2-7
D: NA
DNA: TGTGCCAGCAGCTTGGACAGTGGGGGCCTAGACAGGTACTTC
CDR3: CASSLDSGGLDRYF

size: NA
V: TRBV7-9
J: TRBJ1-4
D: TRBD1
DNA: TGTGCCAGCAGCGAAACCGGGACAGGGGGTGCAACTAATGAAAAACTGTTTTTT
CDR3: CASSETGTGGATNEKLFF

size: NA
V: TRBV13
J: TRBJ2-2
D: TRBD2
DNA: TGTGCCAGCAGACCTCGGGGGGGACTAGTGAGGGAGCTGTTTTTT
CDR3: CASRPRGGLVRELFF

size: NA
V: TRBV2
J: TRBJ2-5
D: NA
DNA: TGTGCCAGCAGTGAAGGGGTCAGGGTGGGGGAGACCCAGTACTTC
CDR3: CASSEGVRVGETQYF

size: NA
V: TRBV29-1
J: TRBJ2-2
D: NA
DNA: TGCAGCGTCACTACCTGGGCCGGGGAGCTGTTTTTT
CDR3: CSVTTWAGELFF

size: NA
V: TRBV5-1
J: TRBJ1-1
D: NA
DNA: TGCGCCATCCCCGCAAGAGGTACTGAAGCTTTCTTT
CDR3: CAIPARGTEAFF

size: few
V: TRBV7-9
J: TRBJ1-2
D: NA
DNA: TGTGCCAGCAGCCAGGCCATTAACTATGGCTACACCTTC
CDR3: CASSQAINYGYTF

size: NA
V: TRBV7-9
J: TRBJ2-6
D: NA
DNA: TGTGCCAGCAGCGGGGCTGTGGCTGGGGCCAACGTCCTGACTTTC
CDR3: CASSGAVAGANVLTF

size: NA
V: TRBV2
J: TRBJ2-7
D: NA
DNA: TGTGCCAGCAGTGATAGGGTTGGGGGGCTCGAGCAGTACTTC
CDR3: CASSDRVGGLEQYF

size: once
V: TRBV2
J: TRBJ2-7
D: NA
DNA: TGTGCCAGCAGTGAAACCGAGGGAGAGCAGTACTTC
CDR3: CASSETEGEQYF

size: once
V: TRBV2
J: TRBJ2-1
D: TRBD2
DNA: TGTGCCGGACGGTATATGAGCGGGGGGCGGGATGAGCAGTTCTTC
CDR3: CAGRYMSGGRDEQFF

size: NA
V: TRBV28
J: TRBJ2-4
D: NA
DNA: TGTGCCAGCAGTCGCATGGGAGCAGCCAAAAACATTCAGTACTTC
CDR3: CASSRMGAAKNIQYF

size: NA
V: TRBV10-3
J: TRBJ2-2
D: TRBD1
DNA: TGTGCCATCTTGGACAGGGCCGGGGAGCTGTTTTTT
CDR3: CAILDRAGELFF

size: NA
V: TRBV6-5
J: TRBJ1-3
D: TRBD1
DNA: TGTGCCAGCAGCAGACAGGGCTCTGGAAACACCATATATTTT
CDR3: CASSRQGSGNTIYF